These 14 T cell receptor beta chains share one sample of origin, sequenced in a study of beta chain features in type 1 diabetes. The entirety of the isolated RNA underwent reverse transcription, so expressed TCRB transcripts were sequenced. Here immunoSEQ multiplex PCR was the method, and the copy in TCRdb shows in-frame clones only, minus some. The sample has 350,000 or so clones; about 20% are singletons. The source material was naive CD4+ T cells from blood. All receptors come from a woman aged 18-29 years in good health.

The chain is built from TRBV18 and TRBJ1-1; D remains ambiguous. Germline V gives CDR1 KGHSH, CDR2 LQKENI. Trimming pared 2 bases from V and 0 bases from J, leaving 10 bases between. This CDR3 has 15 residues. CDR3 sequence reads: CASSPFGQMNTEAFF. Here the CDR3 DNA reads TGTGCCAGCTCACCATTTGGGCAAATGAACACTGAAGCTTTCTTT.

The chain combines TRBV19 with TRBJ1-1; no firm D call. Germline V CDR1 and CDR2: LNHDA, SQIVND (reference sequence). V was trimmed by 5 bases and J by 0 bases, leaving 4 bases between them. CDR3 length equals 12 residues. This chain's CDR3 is CASSPMNTEAFF. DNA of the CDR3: TGTGCCAGTAGTCCTATGAACACTGAAGCTTTCTTT.

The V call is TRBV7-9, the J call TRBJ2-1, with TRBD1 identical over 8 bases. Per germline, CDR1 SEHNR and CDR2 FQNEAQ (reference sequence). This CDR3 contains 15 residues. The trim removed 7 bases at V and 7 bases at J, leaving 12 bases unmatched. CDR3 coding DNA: TGTGCCAGCACCCTGACAGGGGCGCTTGATAATGAGCAGTTCTTC. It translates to CASTLTGALDNEQFF.

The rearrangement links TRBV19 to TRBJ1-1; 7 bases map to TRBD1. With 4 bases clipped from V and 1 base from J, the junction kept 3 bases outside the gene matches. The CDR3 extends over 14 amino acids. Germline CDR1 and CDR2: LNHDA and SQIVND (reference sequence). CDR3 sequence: CASSKTGQNTEAFF. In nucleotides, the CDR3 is TGTGCCAGTAGTAAGACAGGGCAGAACACTGAAGCTTTCTTT. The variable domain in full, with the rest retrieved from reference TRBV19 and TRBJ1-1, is DGGITQSPKYLFRKEGQNVTLSCEQNLNHDAMYWYRQDPGQGLRLIYYSQIVNDFQKGDIAEGYSVSREKKESFPLTVTSAQKNPTAFYLCASSKTGQNTEAFFGQGTRLTVV.

The CDR3 nucleotides are TGCGCCAGCAGCTCGACCGGGACTAGCGCGGAGACCCAGTACTTC. The encoded protein is CASSSTGTSAETQYF. The chain has TRBV5-1 and TRBJ2-5; TRBD2 matches 10 bases. In germline, CDR1 is SGHRS, CDR2 YFSETQ. V shed 3 bases and J 5 bases; nucleotides not matched to a gene: 7. CDR3 size: 15 residues.

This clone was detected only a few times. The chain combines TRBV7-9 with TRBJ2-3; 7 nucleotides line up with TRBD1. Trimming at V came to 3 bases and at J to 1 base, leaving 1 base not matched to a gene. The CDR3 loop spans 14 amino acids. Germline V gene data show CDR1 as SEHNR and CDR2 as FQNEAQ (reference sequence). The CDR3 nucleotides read TGTGCCAGCAGCTTTACAGGGGGCACAGATACGCAGTATTTT. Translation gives CASSFTGGTDTQYF.

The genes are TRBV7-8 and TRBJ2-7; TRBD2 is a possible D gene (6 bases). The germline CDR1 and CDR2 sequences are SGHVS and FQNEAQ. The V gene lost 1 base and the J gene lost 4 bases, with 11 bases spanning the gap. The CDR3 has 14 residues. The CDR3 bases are TGTGCCAGCAGCTTAGTGGGTAGCGGATACGAGCAGTACTTC. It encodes CASSLVGSGYEQYF.

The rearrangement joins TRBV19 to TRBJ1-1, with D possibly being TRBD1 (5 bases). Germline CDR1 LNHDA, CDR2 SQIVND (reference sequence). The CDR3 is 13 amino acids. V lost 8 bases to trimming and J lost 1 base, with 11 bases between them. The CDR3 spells CASLTTGNTEAFF. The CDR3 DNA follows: TGTGCCAGTCTCACCACAGGGAACACTGAAGCTTTCTTT.

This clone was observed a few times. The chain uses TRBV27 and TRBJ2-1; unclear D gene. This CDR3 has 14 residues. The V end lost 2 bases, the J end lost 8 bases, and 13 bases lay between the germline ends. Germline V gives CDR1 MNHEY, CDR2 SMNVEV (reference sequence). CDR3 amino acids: CASSLSQAPDEQFF. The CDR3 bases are TGTGCCAGCAGTTTAAGTCAGGCGCCGGATGAGCAGTTCTTC.

In nucleotides, the CDR3 is TGTGCCAGCTCACCACCGGGACATCCTAACTATGGCTACACCTTC. It is translated as CASSPPGHPNYGYTF. J is TRBJ1-2 and V is TRBV18, with a possible D match to TRBD1 (6 bases). The V end was cut by 0 bases, the J end by 0 bases, with 8 bases between. The CDR3 is 15 residues long. In germline, CDR1 is KGHSH, CDR2 LQKENI.

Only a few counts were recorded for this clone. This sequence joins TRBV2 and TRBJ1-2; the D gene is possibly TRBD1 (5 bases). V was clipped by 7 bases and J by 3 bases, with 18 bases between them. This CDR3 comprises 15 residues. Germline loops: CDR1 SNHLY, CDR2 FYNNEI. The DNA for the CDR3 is TGTGCCAGCAAGGGCAGGGTCAGATCGGACTATGGCTACACCTTC. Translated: CASKGRVRSDYGYTF.

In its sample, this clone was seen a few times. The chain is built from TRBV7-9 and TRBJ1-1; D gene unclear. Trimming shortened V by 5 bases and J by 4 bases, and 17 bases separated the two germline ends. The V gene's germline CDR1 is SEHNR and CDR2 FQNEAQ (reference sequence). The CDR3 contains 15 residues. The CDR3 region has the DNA TGTGCCAGCAGCGCTCTCCGGGATTTCGGCACTGAAGCTTTCTTT. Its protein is CASSALRDFGTEAFF.

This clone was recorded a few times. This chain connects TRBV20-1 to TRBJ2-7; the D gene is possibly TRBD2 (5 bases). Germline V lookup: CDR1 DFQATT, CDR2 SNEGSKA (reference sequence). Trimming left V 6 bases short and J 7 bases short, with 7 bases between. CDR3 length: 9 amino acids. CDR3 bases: TGCAGTGCCGGGGTAGAGCAGTACTTC. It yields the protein CSAGVEQYF.

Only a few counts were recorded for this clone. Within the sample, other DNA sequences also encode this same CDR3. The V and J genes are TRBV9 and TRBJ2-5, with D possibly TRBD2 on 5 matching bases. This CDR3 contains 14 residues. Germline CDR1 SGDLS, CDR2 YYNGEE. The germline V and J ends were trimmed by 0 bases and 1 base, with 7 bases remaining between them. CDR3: CASSVGSGQETQYF. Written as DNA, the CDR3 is TGTGCCAGCAGCGTAGGGAGCGGCCAAGAGACCCAGTACTTC.